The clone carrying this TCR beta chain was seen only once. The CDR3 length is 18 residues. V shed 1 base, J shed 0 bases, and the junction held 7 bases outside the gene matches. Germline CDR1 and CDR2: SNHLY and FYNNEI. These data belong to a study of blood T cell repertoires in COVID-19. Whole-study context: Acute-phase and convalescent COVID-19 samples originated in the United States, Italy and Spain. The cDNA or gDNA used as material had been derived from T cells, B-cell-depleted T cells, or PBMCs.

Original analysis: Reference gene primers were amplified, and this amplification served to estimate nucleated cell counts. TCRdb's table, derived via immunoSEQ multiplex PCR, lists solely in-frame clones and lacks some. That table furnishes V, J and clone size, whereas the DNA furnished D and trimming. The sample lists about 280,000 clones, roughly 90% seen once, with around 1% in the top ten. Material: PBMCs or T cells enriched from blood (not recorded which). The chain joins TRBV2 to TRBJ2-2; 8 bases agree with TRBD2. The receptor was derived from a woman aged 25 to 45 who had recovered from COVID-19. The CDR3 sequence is CASSEEGLLAANTGELFF. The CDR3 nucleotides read TGTGCCAGCAGTGAAGAGGGTTTACTAGCGGCGAACACCGGGGAGCTGTTTTTT.